This entry lists 14 T cell receptor beta chains sequenced from one sample in a study of graft-versus-host responses after intestinal transplantation. Their recognized antigens are unknown. Produced via immunoSEQ multiplex PCR; TCRdb's table is partial and in-frame only. The sample includes around 100,000 clones, roughly 84% of them seen just once. The input for sequencing was unstimulated CD4+ T cells sorted from spleen or lymph node cells, taken before transplant. The receptor set was obtained from a human donor who was the organ donor for an intestinal transplant.

This chain uses TRBV11-2 with TRBJ2-7; TRBD2 aligns across 7 bases. The ends lost 4 bases at V and 4 bases at J; junction bases unmatched: 7. In germline, CDR1 is SGHAT, CDR2 FQNNGV. The CDR3 contains 14 residues. This CDR3 is CASSSGLGKYEQYF. The CDR3 DNA sequence: TGTGCCAGCAGCTCAGGACTAGGAAAATACGAGCAGTACTTC.

This clone was seen only once. The V call is TRBV4-1, the J call TRBJ1-4; D not resolved. The CDR3 has 16 amino acids. Looked up from germline, CDR1 is MGHRA and CDR2 is YSYEKL. Trimming took off 4 bases at V and 8 bases at J, with 20 bases between the two ends. CDR3 region: CASSPEPPTGSEKLFF. The CDR3 coding sequence is TGCGCCAGCAGCCCCGAGCCCCCTACCGGGTCCGAAAAACTGTTTTTT.

The V call is TRBV14, the J call TRBJ2-7, with 7 bases fitting TRBD1. This CDR3 contains 16 residues. The germline CDR1 and CDR2 sequences are SGHDN and FVKESK. V gave up 4 bases and J gave up 3 bases; unmatched junction bases: 12. The CDR3 DNA follows: TGTGCCAGCAGCCTTCGATCCGGGACAGTCCTCTACGAGCAGTACTTC. This encodes CASSLRSGTVLYEQYF.

The chain carries TRBV28 and TRBJ1-5; TRBD1 agrees at 7 bases. Germline assignment: CDR1 MDHEN and CDR2 SYDVKM. This CDR3 spans 16 amino acids. V shed 5 bases, J shed 4 bases, and the junction held 11 bases outside the gene matches. Here the CDR3 DNA reads TGTGCCAGCAGTGGAGACAGGGTTAGGGAGAATCAGCCCCAGCATTTT. The encoded protein is CASSGDRVRENQPQHF. The full variable domain, completed using reference TRBV28 and TRBJ1-5, is DVKVTQSSRYLVKRTGEKVFLECVQDMDHENMFWYRQDPGLGLRLIYFSYDVKMKEKGDIPEGYSVSREKKERFSLILESASTNQTSMYLCASSGDRVRENQPQHFGDGTRLSIL.

The rearrangement links TRBV7-2 to TRBJ2-2; D may be TRBD2 (7 bases). V lost 1 base, J lost 3 bases, and 15 bases lay in between. Per germline, CDR1 SGHTA and CDR2 FQGNSA. This CDR3 region has 17 residues. The CDR3 DNA follows: TGTGCCAGCAGCTTAGATGTCGGGGGGCGAGACACCGGGGAGCTGTTTTTT. Residues: CASSLDVGGRDTGELFF.

Points on this clone: Mismatch with germline at one junction end may stem from a read error. This chain joins TRBV6-6 and TRBJ1-2; possibly TRBD1 for D (5 bases). Germline CDR1 reads MNHNY; CDR2 reads SVGAGI (reference sequence). The CDR3 length is 15 residues. The CDR3 DNA reads as TGTGCCAGCAGTTACTCGACTGGGAGGGGCGGTCAAAACCCCTTC. Protein: CASSYSTGRGGQNPF.

This sequence joins TRBV29-1 and TRBJ1-4; no clear D. V was trimmed by 8 bases and J by 5 bases, leaving 12 bases between them. The germline V gene encodes CDR1 SQVTM and CDR2 ANQGSEA. The CDR3 has 12 residues. For the CDR3, the DNA is TGCAGCTTGTCTGGGCGCAATGAAAAACTGTTTTTT. It encodes CSLSGRNEKLFF.

The sample holds one count of this clone. This chain joins TRBV20-1 and TRBJ1-3, with D possibly TRBD1 on 5 matching bases. The germline V and J ends were trimmed by 2 bases and 10 bases, with 9 bases remaining between them. CDR3 length: 11 amino acids. Germline V gene sequence: CDR1 DFQATT, CDR2 SNEGSKA (reference sequence). CDR3 residues: CSARSRGTIYF. The CDR3 region has the DNA TGCAGTGCTAGATCTCGGGGGACCATATATTTT.

This sequence joins TRBV19 and TRBJ1-5, with D perhaps TRBD1 (6 bases). Trimming removed 3 bases at V and 1 base at J, with 13 bases between. The CDR3 totals 16 residues. In germline, CDR1 is LNHDA, CDR2 SQIVND (reference sequence). CDR3 amino acids: CASSIKAQGSNQPQHF. CDR3 sequence (DNA): TGTGCCAGTAGTATTAAGGCCCAGGGGAGCAATCAGCCCCAGCATTTT. Supplemented by reference TRBV19 and TRBJ1-5, the full variable domain reads DGGITQSPKYLFRKEGQNVTLSCEQNLNHDAMYWYRQDPGQGLRLIYYSQIVNDFQKGDIAEGYSVSREKKESFPLTVTSAQKNPTAFYLCASSIKAQGSNQPQHFGDGTRLSIL.

The chain carries TRBV30 and TRBJ1-3, with a possible D match to TRBD1 (5 bases). The germline V gene encodes CDR1 GTSNPN and CDR2 SVGIG (reference sequence). V was pared by 0 bases and J by 7 bases, with 16 bases between. This CDR3 has 15 residues. This CDR3 reads CAWSVLVGVGNTIYF. The CDR3 coding sequence is TGTGCCTGGAGTGTACTAGTAGGGGTTGGTAACACCATATATTTT.

The chain has TRBV11-2 and TRBJ2-7; perhaps TRBD1 as D (6 bases). The CDR3 extends over 14 amino acids. Germline V gene data show CDR1 as SGHAT and CDR2 as FQNNGV. V lost 2 bases and J lost 3, with 11 bases in between. The CDR3 protein is CASSLSGAGYEQYF. In DNA form, the CDR3 reads TGTGCCAGCAGCTTATCAGGGGCCGGCTACGAGCAGTACTTC.

The chain employs TRBV5-6 and TRBJ1-2; 7 bases align to TRBD1. Losses at the gene ends were 4 bases for V and 9 bases for J; bases not matched to a gene: 15. The CDR3 has 15 amino acids. CDR1 and CDR2 (germline): SGHDT, YYEEEE. This CDR3 reads CASSLGGDSARRYTF. In DNA, the CDR3 is TGTGCCAGCAGCCTGGGTGGGGACAGCGCCCGTCGCTACACCTTC. The whole variable domain, remainder taken from reference TRBV5-6 and TRBJ1-2, is DAGVTQSPTHLIKTRGQQVTLRCSPKSGHDTVSWYQQALGQGPQFIFQYYEEEERQRGNFPDRFSGHQFPNYSSELNVNALLLGDSALYLCASSLGGDSARRYTFGSGTRLTVV.

CDR3 DNA: TGTGCCAGCTCACCAGGGACAGGTACCTACGAGCAGTACTTC. This codes for CASSPGTGTYEQYF. The rearrangement uses TRBV18 and TRBJ2-7, with TRBD1 matching over 8 bases. J gave up 2 bases and V 2 bases, and 2 bases lay outside the gene matches. Germline V CDR1 and CDR2: KGHSH, LQKENI. The CDR3 is 14 residues long.

This sequence joins TRBV7-9 and TRBJ1-2, with D tentatively TRBD1 (6 bases). The CDR3 is made up of 16 amino acids. V was trimmed by 1 base and J by 4 bases, leaving 16 bases between them. The germline V gene encodes CDR1 SEHNR and CDR2 FQNEAQ (reference sequence). The CDR3 loop reads CASSLGGQGQSYGYTF. The CDR3 DNA is TGTGCCAGCAGCTTAGGTGGCCAGGGGCAGTCCTATGGCTACACCTTC.